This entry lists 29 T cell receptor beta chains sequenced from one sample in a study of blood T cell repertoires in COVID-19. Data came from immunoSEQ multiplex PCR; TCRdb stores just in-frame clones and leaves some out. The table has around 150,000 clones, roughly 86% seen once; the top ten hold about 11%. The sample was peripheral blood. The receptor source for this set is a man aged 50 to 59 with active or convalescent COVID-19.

In DNA form, the CDR3 reads TGCAGCGTTGACCCAGGGGCGGACGAGCAGTACTTC. This encodes CSVDPGADEQYF. The rearrangement links TRBV29-1 to TRBJ2-7; maybe TRBD1 (6 bases). This CDR3 contains 12 residues. Between the trimmed V and J ends, which lost 3 bases and 5 bases, there was a span of 11 bases. CDR1 is SQVTM, CDR2 ANQGSEA, per germline.

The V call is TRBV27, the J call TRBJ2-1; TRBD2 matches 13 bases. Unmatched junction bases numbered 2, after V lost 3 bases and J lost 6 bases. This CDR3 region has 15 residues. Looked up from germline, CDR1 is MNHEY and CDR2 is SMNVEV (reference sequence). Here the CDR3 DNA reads TGTGCCAGCAGTTTCCGGACTAGCGGGAGCAATGAGCAGTTCTTC. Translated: CASSFRTSGSNEQFF.

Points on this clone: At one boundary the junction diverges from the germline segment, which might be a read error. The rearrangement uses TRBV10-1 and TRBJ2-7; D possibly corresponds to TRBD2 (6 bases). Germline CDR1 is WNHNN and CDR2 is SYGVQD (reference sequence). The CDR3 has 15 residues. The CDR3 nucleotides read TGCCCCAGCACTCCACTCCGAGGCGGGGAAGGCGAGCAGTACTTC. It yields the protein CPSTPLRGGEGEQYF.

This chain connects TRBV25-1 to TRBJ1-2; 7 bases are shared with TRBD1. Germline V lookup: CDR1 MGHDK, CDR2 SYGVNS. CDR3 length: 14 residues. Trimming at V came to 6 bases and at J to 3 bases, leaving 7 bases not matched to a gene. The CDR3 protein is CASRSDRRDYGYTF. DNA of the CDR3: TGTGCCAGCAGATCGGACAGGAGGGACTATGGCTACACCTTC.

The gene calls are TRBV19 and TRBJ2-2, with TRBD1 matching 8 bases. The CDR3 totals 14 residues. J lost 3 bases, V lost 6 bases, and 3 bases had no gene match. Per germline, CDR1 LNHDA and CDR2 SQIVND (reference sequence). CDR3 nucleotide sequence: TGTGCCAGTAGGGACAGGGTGGACACCGGGGAGCTGTTTTTT. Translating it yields CASRDRVDTGELFF.

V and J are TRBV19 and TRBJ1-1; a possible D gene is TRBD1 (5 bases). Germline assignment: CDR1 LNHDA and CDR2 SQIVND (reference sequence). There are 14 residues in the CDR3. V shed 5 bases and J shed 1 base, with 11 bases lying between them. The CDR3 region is CASSSRQRNTEAFF. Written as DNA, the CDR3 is TGTGCCAGTAGTTCGCGACAGCGGAACACTGAAGCTTTCTTT.

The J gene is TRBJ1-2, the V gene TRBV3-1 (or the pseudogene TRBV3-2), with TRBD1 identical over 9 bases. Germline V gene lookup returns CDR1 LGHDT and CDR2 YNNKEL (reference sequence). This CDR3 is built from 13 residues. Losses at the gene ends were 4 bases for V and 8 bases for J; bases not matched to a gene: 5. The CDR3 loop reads CASSRGQGQGYTF. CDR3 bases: TGTGCCAGCAGCCGGGGACAGGGACAAGGCTACACCTTC.

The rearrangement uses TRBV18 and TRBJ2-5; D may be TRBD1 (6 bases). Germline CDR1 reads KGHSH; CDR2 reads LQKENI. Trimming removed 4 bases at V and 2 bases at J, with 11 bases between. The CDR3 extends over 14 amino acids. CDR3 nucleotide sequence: TGTGCCAGCTCACGGACAGAGTTTCAAGAGACCCAGTACTTC. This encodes CASSRTEFQETQYF.

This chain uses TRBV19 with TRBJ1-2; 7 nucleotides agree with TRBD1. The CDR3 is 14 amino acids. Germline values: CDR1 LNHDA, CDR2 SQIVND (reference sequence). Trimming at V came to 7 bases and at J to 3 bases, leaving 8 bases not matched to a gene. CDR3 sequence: CASMGRGEHYGYTF. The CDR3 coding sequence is TGTGCCAGTATGGGCAGGGGGGAACACTATGGCTACACCTTC.

DNA of the CDR3: TGTGCCTGGAAAGGTAATCTAGCGGGAGAGACCCAGTACTTC. Protein: CAWKGNLAGETQYF. The chain carries TRBV30 and TRBJ2-5; TRBD2 agrees at 8 bases. V was pared by 4 bases and J by 4 bases, with 8 bases of the junction left unmatched. The CDR3 has 14 amino acids. The germline CDR1 and CDR2 sequences are GTSNPN and SVGIG (reference sequence).

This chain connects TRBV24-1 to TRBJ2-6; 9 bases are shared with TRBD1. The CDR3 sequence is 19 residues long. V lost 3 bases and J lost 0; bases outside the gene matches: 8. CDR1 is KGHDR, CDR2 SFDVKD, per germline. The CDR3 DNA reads TGTGCCACCAGTGATGGGGGACAGGGCCCTTACTCTGGGGCCAACGTCCTGACTTTC. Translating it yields CATSDGGQGPYSGANVLTF.

The CDR3 DNA is TGTGCCACCAGCAGAGATTCAGGACATACCTTCTCCTACGAGCAGTACTTC. It specifies CATSRDSGHTFSYEQYF. The J gene is TRBJ2-7, the V gene TRBV15; the D gene is possibly TRBD1 (5 bases). Between the trimmed V and J ends, which lost 0 bases and 0 bases, there was a span of 15 bases. The V gene's germline CDR1 is LNHNV and CDR2 YYDKDF (reference sequence). This CDR3 is built from 17 residues.

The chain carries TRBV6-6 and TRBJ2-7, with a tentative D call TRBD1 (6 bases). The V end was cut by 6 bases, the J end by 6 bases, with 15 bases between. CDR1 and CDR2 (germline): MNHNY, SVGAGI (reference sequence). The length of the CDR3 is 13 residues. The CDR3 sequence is CASRGTSSGEQYF. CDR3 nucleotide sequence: TGTGCCAGCAGGGGGACATCTTCGGGCGAGCAGTACTTC.

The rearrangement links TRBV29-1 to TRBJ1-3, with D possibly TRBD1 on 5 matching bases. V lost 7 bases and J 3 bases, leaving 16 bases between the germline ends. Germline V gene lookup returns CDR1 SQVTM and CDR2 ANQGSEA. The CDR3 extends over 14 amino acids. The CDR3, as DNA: TGCAGCGGGGGCTGGGGCTCTGGTGGAAACACCATATATTTT. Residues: CSGGWGSGGNTIYF.

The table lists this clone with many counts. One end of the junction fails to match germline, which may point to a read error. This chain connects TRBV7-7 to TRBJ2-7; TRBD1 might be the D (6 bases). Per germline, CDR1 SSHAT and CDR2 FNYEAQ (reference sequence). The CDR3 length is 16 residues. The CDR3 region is CASSAGRLLSGEEQYF. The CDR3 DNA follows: TGTGCTAGCAGCGCTGGACGGCTCCTGTCAGGGGAGGAGCAGTACTTC.

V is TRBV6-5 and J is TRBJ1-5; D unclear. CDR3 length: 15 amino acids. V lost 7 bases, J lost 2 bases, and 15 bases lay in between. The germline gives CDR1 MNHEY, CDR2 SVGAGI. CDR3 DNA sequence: TGTGCCAGCAAGGCGACGAACCGGGGCAATCAGCCCCAGCATTTT. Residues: CASKATNRGNQPQHF.

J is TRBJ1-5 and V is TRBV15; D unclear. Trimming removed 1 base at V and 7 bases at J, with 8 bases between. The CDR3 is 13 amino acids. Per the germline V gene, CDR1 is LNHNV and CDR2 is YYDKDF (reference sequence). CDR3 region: CATSRVRMQPQHF. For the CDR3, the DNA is TGTGCCACCAGCAGAGTGCGAATGCAGCCCCAGCATTTT.

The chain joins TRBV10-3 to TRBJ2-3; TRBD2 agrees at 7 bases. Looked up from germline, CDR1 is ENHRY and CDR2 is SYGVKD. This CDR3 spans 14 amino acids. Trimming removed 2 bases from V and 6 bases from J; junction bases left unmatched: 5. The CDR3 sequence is CAISESSGWDTQYF. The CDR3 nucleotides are TGTGCCATCAGTGAGAGTAGCGGGTGGGATACGCAGTATTTT.

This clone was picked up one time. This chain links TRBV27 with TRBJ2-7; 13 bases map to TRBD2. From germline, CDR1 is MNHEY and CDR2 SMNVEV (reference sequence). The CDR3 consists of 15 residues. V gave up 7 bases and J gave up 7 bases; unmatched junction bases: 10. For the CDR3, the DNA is TGTGCCAGCAAACTGGGACTAGCGGGGTCGAGAGAGCAGTACTTC. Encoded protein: CASKLGLAGSREQYF.

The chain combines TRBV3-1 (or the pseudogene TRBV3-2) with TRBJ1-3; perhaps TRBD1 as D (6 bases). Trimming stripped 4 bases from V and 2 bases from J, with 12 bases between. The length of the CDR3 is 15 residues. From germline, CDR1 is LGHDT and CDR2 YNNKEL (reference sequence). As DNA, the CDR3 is TGTGCCAGCAGCCGGGGGCAGGGTCCTGGAAACACCATATATTTT. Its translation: CASSRGQGPGNTIYF.

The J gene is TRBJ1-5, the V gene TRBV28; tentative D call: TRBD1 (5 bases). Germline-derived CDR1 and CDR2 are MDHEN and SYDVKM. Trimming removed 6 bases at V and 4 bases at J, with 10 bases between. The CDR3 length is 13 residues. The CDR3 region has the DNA TGTGCCAGCAGATATGGGGCAAATCAGCCCCAGCATTTT. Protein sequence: CASRYGANQPQHF.

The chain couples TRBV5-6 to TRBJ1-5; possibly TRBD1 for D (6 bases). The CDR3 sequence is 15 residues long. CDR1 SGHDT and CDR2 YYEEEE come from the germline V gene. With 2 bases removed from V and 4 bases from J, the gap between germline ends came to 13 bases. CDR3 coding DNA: TGTGCCAGCAGCTTACAGGGAGCCAATAATCAGCCCCAGCATTTT. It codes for CASSLQGANNQPQHF.

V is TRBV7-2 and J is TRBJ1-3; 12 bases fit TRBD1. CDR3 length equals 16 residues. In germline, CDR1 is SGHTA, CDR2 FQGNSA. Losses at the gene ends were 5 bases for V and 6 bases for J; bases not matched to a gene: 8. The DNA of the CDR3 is TGTGCCAGCAGCCCCGGGACAGGGGGCGCGGTAAACACCATATATTTT. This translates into CASSPGTGGAVNTIYF. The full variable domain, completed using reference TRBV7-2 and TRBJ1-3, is GAGVSQSPSNKVTEKGKDVELRCDPISGHTALYWYRQSLGQGLEFLIYFQGNSAPDKSGLPSDRFSAERTGGSVSTLTIQRTQQEDSAVYLCASSPGTGGAVNTIYFGEGSWLTVV.

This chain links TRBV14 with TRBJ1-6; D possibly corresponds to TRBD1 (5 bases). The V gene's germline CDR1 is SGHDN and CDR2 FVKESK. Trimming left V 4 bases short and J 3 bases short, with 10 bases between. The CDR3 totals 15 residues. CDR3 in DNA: TGTGCCAGCAGCCGAAGGGGTAACTATAATTCACCCCTCCACTTT. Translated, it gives CASSRRGNYNSPLHF. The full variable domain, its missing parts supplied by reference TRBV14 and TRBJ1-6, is EAGVTQFPSHSVIEKGQTVTLRCDPISGHDNLYWYRRVMGKEIKFLLHFVKESKQDESGMPNNRFLAERTGGTYSTLKVQPAELEDSGVYFCASSRRGNYNSPLHFGNGTRLTVT.

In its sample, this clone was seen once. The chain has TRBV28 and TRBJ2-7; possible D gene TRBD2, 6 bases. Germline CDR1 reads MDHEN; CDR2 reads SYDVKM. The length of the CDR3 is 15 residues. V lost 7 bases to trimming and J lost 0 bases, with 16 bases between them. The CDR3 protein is CASNLVASDSYEQYF. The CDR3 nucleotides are TGTGCCAGCAACCTGGTAGCTAGCGACTCCTACGAGCAGTACTTC.

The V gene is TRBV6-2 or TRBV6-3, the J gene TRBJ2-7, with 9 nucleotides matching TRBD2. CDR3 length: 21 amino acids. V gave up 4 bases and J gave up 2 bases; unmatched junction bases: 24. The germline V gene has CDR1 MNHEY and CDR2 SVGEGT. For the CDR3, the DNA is TGTGCCAGCAGTTTACCGGGACAGAAATTCTCCGGGACTAGCAGGGCCTACGAGCAGTACTTC. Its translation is CASSLPGQKFSGTSRAYEQYF.

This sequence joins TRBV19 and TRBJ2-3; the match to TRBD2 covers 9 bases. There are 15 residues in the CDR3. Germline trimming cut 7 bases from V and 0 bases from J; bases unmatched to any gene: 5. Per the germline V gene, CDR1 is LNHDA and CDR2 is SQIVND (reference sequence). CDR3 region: CASTPSGTSTDTQYF. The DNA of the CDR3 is TGTGCCAGTACCCCTAGCGGGACGAGCACAGATACGCAGTATTTT.

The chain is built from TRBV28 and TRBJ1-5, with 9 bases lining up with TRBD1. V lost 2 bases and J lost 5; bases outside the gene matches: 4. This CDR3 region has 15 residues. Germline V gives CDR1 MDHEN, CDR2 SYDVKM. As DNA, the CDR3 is TGTGCCAGCAGTTTAGGGGGACAGGGCTATCAGCCCCAGCATTTT. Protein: CASSLGGQGYQPQHF. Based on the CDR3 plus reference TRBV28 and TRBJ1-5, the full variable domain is DVKVTQSSRYLVKRTGEKVFLECVQDMDHENMFWYRQDPGLGLRLIYFSYDVKMKEKGDIPEGYSVSREKKERFSLILESASTNQTSMYLCASSLGGQGYQPQHFGDGTRLSIL.

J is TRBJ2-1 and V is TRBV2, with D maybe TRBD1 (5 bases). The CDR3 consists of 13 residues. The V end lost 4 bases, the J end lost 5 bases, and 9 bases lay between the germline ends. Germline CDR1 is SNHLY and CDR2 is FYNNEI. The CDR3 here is CASSARGNNEQFF. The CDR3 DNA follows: TGTGCCAGCAGTGCTAGGGGCAACAATGAGCAGTTCTTC.